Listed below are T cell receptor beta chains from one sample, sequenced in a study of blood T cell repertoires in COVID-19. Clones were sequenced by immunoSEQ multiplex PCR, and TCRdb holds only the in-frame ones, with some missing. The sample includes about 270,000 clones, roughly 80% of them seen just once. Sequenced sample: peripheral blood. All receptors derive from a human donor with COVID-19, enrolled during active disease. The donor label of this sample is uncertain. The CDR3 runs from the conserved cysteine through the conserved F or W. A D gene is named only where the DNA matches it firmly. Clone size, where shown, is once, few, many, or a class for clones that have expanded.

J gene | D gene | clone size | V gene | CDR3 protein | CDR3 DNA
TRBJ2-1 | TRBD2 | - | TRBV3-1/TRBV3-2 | CASSLQTSGRGYEQFF | TGTGCCAGCAGCCTCCAGACTAGCGGGAGGGGGTATGAGCAGTTCTTC
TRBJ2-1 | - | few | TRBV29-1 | CSVGTVLYNEQFF | TGCAGCGTTGGGACAGTTCTATACAATGAGCAGTTCTTC
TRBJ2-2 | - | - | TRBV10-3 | CAISDPGLRLFF | TGTGCCATCAGTGACCCAGGGTTGAGGCTGTTTTTT
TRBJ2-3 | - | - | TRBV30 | CAWSVGGGGADTQYF | TGTGCCTGGAGTGTCGGGGGTGGCGGCGCAGATACGCAGTATTTT
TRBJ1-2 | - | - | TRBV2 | CASSVSREAGYTF | TGTGCCAGCAGCGTAAGTCGGGAGGCCGGCTACACCTTC
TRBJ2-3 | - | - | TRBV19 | CASSTGFRDTQYF | TGTGCCAGTAGTACGGGATTTCGAGATACGCAGTATTTT
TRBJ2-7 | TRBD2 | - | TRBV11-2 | CASSSGNGGDWEQYF | TGTGCCAGCAGCTCCGGGAATGGGGGGGATTGGGAGCAGTACTTC
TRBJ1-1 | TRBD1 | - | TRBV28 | CASSSPRTGNTEAFF | TGTGCCAGCAGTTCCCCGAGGACAGGCAACACTGAAGCTTTCTTT
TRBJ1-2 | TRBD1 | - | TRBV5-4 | CASSLLQGIGYTF | TGTGCCAGCAGCTTATTACAGGGGATTGGCTACACCTTC
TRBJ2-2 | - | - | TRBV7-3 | CASSPGNQAGELFF | TGTGCCAGCAGCCCCGGGAATCAAGCCGGGGAGCTGTTTTTT
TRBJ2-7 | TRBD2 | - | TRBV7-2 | CASSLALGGGVEQYF | TGTGCCAGCAGCTTAGCGTTGGGGGGAGGGGTCGAGCAGTACTTC
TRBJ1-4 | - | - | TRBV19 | CASSLGREGSNEKLFF | TGTGCCAGTAGTCTTGGTCGGGAGGGGTCAAATGAAAAACTGTTTTTT
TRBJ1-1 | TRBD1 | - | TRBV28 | CASSNPGQLSTEAFF | TGTGCCAGCAGCAACCCGGGACAGCTATCTACTGAAGCTTTCTTT
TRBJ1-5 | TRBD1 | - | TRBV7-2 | CASSSDRVGQPQHF | TGTGCCAGCAGCTCCGACAGGGTCGGCCAGCCCCAGCATTTT
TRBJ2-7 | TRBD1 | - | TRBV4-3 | CASSQDTGGYEQYF | TGCGCCAGCAGCCAAGATACAGGGGGCTACGAGCAGTACTTC
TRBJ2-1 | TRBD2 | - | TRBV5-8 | CASSSRGTSKQFF | TGTGCCAGCAGTTCCAGAGGGACTAGCAAACAGTTCTTC
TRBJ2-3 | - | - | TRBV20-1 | CSASRESTDTQYF | TGCAGTGCTAGTAGGGAGTCCACAGATACGCAGTATTTT
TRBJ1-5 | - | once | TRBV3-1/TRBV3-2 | CASSQRAGSQPQHF | TGTGCCAGCAGCCAAAGGGCAGGGTCTCAGCCCCAGCATTTT
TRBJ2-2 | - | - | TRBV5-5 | CASSSRGGQEDTGELFF | TGTGCCAGCAGTTCGAGGGGGGGTCAGGAAGACACCGGGGAGCTGTTTTTT
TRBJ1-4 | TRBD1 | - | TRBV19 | CASSARDSDEKLFF | TGTGCCAGTAGTGCGAGGGACAGTGACGAAAAACTGTTTTTT
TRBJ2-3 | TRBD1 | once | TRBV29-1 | CSVMGQLTTDTQYF | TGCAGCGTAATGGGACAGCTTACCACAGATACGCAGTATTTT
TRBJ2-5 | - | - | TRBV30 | CAWSGTRSGETQYF | TGTGCCTGGAGTGGCACCAGGTCAGGAGAGACCCAGTACTTC
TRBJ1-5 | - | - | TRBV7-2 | CASSPTGGGSQPQHF | TGTGCCAGCAGCCCCACCGGGGGGGGCAGTCAGCCCCAGCATTTT
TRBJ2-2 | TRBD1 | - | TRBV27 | CASSLRQGAGELFF | TGTGCCAGCAGTTTGCGGCAGGGGGCCGGGGAGCTGTTTTTT
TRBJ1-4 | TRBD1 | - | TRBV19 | CASQPGTGGRANEKLFF | TGTGCCAGCCAACCAGGGACAGGGGGACGAGCTAATGAAAAACTGTTTTTT
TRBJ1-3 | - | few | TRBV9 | CASSPPPGNTIYF | TGTGCCAGCAGCCCTCCCCCTGGAAACACCATATATTTT
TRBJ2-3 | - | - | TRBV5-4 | CASSLMEEPSTDTQYF | TGTGCCAGCAGCTTGATGGAGGAACCGAGCACAGATACGCAGTATTTT
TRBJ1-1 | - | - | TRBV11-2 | CASSLAGTTAGAFF | TGTGCCAGCAGCTTAGCGGGGACAACCGCCGGGGCTTTCTTT
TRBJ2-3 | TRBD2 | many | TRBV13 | CASSLGPLAGVTDTQYF | TGTGCCAGCAGCTTAGGCCCACTAGCGGGAGTCACAGATACGCAGTATTTT
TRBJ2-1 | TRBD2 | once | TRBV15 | CATSRDGLAGEQFF | TGTGCCACCAGCAGAGATGGACTAGCAGGTGAGCAGTTCTTC
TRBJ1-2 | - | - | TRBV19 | CASWIGDRSQGGYTF | TGTGCCAGCTGGATAGGAGACAGGTCTCAAGGGGGCTACACCTTC
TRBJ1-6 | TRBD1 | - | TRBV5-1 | CASSLSLQGGNSPLHF | TGCGCCAGCAGCTTGTCCTTGCAGGGGGGTAATTCACCCCTCCACTTT
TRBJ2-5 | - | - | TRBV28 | CASSLAADQETQYF | TGTGCCAGCAGTTTAGCGGCAGACCAAGAGACCCAGTACTTC
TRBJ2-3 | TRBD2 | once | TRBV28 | CASRPPGLAGHGDTQYF | TGTGCCAGCAGGCCACCGGGACTAGCGGGCCATGGGGATACGCAGTATTTT
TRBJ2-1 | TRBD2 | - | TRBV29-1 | CSVYTLAGDYNEQFF | TGCAGCGTTTACACACTAGCGGGGGACTACAATGAGCAGTTCTTC
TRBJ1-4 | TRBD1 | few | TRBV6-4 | CASSDSQGGKLFF | TGTGCCAGCAGTGACTCGCAGGGGGGAAAACTGTTTTTT
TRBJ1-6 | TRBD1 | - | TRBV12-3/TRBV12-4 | CASSRTGIITLHF | TGTGCCAGCAGTCGGACAGGGATTATCACCCTCCACTTT
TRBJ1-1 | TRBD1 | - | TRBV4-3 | CASRQGDSVNTEAFF | TGCGCCAGCAGACAGGGGGACAGCGTGAACACTGAAGCTTTCTTT
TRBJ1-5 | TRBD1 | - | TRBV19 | CASSTTGFNQPQHF | TGTGCCAGTAGTACGACAGGGTTCAATCAGCCCCAGCATTTT
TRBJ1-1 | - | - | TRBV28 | CASSSGANGGRRAFF | TGTGCCAGCAGTTCGGGTGCGAATGGCGGTCGCCGAGCTTTCTTT
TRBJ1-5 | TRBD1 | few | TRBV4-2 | CASSQEVQGAIESNQPQHF | TGTGCCAGCAGCCAAGAAGTCCAGGGGGCCATTGAGAGCAATCAGCCCCAGCATTTT
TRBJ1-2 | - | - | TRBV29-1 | CSVGVRGNIGYTF | TGCAGCGTTGGAGTTAGGGGTAACATTGGCTACACCTTC